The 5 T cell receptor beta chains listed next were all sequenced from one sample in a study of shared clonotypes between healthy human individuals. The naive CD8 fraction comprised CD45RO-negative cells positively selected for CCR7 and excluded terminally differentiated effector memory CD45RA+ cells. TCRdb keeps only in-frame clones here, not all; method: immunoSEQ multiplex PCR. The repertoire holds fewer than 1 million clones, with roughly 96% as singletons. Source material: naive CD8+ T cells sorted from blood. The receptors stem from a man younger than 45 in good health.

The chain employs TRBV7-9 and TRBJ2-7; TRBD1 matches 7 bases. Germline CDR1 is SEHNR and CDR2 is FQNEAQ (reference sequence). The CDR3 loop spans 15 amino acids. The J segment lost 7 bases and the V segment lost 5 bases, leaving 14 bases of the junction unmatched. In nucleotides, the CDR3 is TGTGCCAGCAGCACCACGATAGGGACAGAATTAGAGCAGTACTTC. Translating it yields CASSTTIGTELEQYF.

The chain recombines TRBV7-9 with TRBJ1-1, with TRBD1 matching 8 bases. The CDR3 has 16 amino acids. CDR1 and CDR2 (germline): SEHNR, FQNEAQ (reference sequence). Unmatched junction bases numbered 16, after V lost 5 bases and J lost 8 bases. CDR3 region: CASSRTTGEAGMEAFF. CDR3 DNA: TGTGCCAGCAGCCGAACGACAGGGGAGGCGGGTATGGAAGCTTTCTTT. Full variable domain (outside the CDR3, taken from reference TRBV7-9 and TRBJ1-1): DTGVSQNPRHKITKRGQNVTFRCDPISEHNRLYWYRQTLGQGPEFLTYFQNEAQLEKSRLLSDRFSAERPKGSFSTLEIQRTEQGDSAMYLCASSRTTGEAGMEAFFGQGTRLTVV.

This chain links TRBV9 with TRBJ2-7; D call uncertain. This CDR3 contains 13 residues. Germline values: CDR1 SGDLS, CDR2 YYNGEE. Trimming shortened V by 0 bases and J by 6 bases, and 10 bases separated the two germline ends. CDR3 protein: CASSVVRWGEQYF. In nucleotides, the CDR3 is TGTGCCAGCAGCGTAGTTCGGTGGGGCGAGCAGTACTTC.

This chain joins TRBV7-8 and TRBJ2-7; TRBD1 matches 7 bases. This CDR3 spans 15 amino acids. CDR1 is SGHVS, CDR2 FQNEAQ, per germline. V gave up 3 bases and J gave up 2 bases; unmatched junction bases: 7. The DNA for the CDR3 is TGTGCCAGCAGCTTTCCCGGGACAGCTACCTACGAGCAGTACTTC. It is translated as CASSFPGTATYEQYF.

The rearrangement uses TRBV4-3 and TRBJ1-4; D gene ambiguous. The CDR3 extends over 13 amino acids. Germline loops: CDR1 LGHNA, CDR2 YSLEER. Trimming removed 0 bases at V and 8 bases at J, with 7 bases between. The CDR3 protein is CASSQDLLEKLFF. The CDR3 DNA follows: TGCGCCAGCAGCCAAGATCTCTTGGAAAAACTGTTTTTT.